This TCR beta chain was profiled in a study of blood T cells in healthy people across ages. The use of a sample-barcoded 5' primer and a J-beta primer mix characterized a second PCR of 7 to 11 cycles. Each CDR3 protein is one row after TCRdb ran MiXCR on the 5' RACE reads. This sample has some 1.5 million distinct CDR3 sequences, with around 40% found just once. Germline V gives CDR1 SEHNR, CDR2 FQNEAQ (reference sequence). The CDR3 has 17 amino acids. V lost 4 bases to trimming and J lost 0 bases, with 16 bases between them. The sample holds a few counts of this clonotype. This sequence was found in a woman under 30 in good health. The rearrangement links TRBV7-9 to TRBJ2-1; D is perhaps TRBD1 (7 bases). The sample consisted of blood. In DNA form, the CDR3 reads TGTGCCAGCAGCTCCAGGGGGTTAGCGGACTCCTACAATGAGCAGTTCTTC. It yields the protein CASSSRGLADSYNEQFF.